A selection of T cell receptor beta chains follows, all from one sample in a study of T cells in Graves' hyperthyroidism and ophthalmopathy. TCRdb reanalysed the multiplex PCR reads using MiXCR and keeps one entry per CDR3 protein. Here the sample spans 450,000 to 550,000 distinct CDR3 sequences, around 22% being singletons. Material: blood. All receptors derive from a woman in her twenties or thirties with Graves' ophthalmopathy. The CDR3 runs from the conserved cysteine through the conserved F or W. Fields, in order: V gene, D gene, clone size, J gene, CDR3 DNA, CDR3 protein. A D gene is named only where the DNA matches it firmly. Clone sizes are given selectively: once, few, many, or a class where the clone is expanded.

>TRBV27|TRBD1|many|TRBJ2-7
TGTGCCAGCACTTCCGTATGGACAGGGGGAAGCGAGCAGTACTTC
CASTSVWTGGSEQYF
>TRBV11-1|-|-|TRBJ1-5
TGTGCCAGCAGCTTAAATAGTCAGGATAGCAATCAGCCCCAGCATTTT
CASSLNSQDSNQPQHF
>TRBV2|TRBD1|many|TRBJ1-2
TGTGCCAGATCCGACAGGGAGGCGTTTGGCTACACCTTC
CARSDREAFGYTF
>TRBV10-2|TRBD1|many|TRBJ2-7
TGCGCCAGCAGTAAGGGACAGGGGGCAAACGAGCAGTACTTC
CASSKGQGANEQYF
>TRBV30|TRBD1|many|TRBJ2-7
TGTGCCGGGACAGGGTCTCCCTACGAGCAGTACTTC
CAGTGSPYEQYF
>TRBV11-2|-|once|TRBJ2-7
TGTGCCAGCGGGAGGGGGACCGAGCAGTACTTC
CASGRGTEQYF
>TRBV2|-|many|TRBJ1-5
TGTGCCAGCAGTGAATCGGAGGTAACAGATCAGCCCCAGCATTTT
CASSESEVTDQPQHF
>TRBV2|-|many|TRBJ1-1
TGTGCCAGCAGTCTACAGACTGGACTTGAAGCTTTCTTT
CASSLQTGLEAFF
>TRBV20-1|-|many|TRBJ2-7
TGCAGTGCTTTTCAGGATTTTTACGAGCAGTACTTC
CSAFQDFYEQYF
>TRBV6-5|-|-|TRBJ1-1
TGTGCCAGCAGTTACTCTTTTGGCCCTGAAGCTTTCTTT
CASSYSFGPEAFF
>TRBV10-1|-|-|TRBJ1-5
TGCGTTCGTTCTAATCCTGGGGATGGCAATCAGCCCCAGCATTTT
CVRSNPGDGNQPQHF
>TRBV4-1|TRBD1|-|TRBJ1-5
TGCGCCAGCAGCCAACCTCGACAGGGTAGCAATCAGCCCCAGCATTTT
CASSQPRQGSNQPQHF
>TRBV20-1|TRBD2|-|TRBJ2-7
TGCAGTGCTAGTGCGGCTAGCGGGGCCTACGAGCAGTACTTC
CSASAASGAYEQYF
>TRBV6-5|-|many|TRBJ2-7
TGTGCCAGCAGTTACTCGATGCGGAGCTCCTACGAGCAGTACTTC
CASSYSMRSSYEQYF
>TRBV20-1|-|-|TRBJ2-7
TGCAGTGCTATCTCCGGACAGACTCCAACCTACGAGCAGTACTTC
CSAISGQTPTYEQYF
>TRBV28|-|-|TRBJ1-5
TGTGCCAGCAGTGCGTCCGAGGAGGGGTTAGGCGAGCATTTT
CASSASEEGLGEHF
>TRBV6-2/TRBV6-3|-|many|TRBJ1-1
TGTGCCAGCAGTTCGGACATCACCACTGAAGCTTTCTTT
CASSSDITTEAFF
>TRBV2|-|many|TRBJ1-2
TGTGCCAGCAGTCCTTATGGGGAAAACGGCTACACCTTC
CASSPYGENGYTF
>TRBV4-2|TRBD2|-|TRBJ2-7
TGTGCCAGCAGCCAAACTAGCGAGAGCTCCTACGAGCAGTACTTC
CASSQTSESSYEQYF
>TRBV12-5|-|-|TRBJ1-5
TGTGCTAGTGGTTTCCAGGATCTGGGACAGCCCCAGCATTTT
CASGFQDLGQPQHF
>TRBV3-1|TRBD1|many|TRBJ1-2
TGTGCCAGCAGCACAAGATCGGCGACAGGGGCCCCTGACGGCTATGGCTACACCTTC
CASSTRSATGAPDGYGYTF
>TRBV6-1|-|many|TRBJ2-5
TGTGCCAGCAGTCCGGACATGTACCAAGAGACCCAGTACTTC
CASSPDMYQETQYF
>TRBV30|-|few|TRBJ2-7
TGTGCCTGGAGTGTACGGGCATACTACGAGCAGTACTTC
CAWSVRAYYEQYF
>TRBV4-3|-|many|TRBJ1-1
TGCGCCAGCAGCCTATCTACCCTTAAAGGGGTAGCTTTCTTT
CASSLSTLKGVAFF
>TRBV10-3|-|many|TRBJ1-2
TGTGCCATCAGTGAGGCAGGGGACTCTGGCTACACCTTC
CAISEAGDSGYTF
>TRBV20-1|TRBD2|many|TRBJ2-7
TGCAGTGCTTATACGGGACTAGCGGGTGAGCAGTACTTC
CSAYTGLAGEQYF
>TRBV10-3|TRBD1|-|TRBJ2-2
TGTGCCATCAGTGATCAGGGGGACACCGGGGAGCTGTTTTTT
CAISDQGDTGELFF
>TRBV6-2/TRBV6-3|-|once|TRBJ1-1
TGTGCCAGCAGTTACTCGACGATCCGTATGAACACTGAAGCTTTCTTT
CASSYSTIRMNTEAFF
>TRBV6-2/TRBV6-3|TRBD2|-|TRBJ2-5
TGTGCCAGCACTTACGAGGCGGGGGGACGGGAGACCCAGTACTTC
CASTYEAGGRETQYF
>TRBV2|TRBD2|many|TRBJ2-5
TGTGCCAGCAGACTAGCGGGGATGGCAGAGACCCAGTACTTC
CASRLAGMAETQYF